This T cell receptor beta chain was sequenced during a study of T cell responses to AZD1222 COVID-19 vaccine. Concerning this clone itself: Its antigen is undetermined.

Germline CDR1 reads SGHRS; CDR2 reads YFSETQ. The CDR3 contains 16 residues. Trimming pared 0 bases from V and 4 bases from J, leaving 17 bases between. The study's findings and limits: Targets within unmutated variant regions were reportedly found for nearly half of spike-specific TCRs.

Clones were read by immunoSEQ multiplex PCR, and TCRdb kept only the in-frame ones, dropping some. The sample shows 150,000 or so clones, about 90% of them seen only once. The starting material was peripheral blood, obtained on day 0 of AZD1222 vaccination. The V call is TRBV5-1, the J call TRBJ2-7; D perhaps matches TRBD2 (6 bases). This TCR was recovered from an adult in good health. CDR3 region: CASSLEEGEGVYEQYF. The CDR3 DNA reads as TGCGCCAGCAGCTTGGAGGAGGGCGAAGGGGTTTACGAGCAGTACTTC.